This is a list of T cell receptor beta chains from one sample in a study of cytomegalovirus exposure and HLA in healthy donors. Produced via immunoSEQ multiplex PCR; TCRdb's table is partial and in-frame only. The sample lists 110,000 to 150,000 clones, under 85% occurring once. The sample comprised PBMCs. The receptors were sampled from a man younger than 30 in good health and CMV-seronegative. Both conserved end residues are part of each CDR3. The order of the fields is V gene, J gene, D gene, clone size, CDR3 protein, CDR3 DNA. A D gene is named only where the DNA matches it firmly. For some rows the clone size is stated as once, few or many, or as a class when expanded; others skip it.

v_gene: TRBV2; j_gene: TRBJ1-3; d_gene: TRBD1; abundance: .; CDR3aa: CASGRDSSGNTIYF; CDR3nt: TGTGCCAGCGGCCGGGACAGCTCTGGAAACACCATATATTTT
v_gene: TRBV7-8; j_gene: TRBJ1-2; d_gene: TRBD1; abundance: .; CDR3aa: CASSEAGTGGAYGYTF; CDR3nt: TGTGCCAGCAGCGAAGCCGGGACAGGGGGCGCGTATGGCTACACCTTC
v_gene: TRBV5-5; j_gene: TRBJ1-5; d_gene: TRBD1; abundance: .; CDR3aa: CASSASYRGPGQGNQPQHF; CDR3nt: TGTGCCAGCAGCGCATCCTACCGAGGCCCGGGACAGGGAAATCAGCCCCAGCATTTT
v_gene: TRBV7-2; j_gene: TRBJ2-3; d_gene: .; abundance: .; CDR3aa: CASSLEVGVTQYF; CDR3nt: TGTGCCAGCAGCTTAGAAGTAGGGGTAACGCAGTATTTT
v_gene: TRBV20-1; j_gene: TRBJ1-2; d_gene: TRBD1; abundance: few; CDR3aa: CSARNRGGYTF; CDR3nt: TGCAGTGCTAGGAACAGGGGAGGCTACACCTTC
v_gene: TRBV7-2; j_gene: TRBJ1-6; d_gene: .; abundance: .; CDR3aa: CASSFAGGDSPLHF; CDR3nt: TGTGCCAGCAGCTTCGCCGGGGGGGATTCACCCCTCCACTTT
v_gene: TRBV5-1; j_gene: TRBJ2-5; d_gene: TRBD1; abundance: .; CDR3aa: CASSRDRGEEAQYF; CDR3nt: TGCGCCAGCAGCAGGGACAGGGGAGAAGAGGCCCAGTACTTC
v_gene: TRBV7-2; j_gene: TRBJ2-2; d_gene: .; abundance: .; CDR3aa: CASSIQGVVDTGELFF; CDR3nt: TGTGCCAGCAGCATCCAGGGTGTAGTGGACACCGGGGAGCTGTTTTTT
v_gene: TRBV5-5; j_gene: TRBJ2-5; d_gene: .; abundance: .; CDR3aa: CASSLGRRKETQYF; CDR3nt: TGTGCCAGCAGTTTGGGACGGCGGAAAGAGACCCAGTACTTC
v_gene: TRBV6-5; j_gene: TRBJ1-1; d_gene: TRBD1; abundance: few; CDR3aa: CASTKNPTGGIEAFF; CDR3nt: TGTGCCAGCACTAAGAACCCGACAGGGGGAATTGAAGCTTTCTTT
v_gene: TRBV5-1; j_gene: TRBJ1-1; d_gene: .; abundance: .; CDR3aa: CASSLGGGREAFF; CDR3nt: TGCGCCAGCAGCCTCGGCGGCGGCCGAGAAGCTTTCTTT
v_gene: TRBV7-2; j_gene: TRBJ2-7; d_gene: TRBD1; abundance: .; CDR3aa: CASSTGTGDEQYF; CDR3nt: TGTGCCAGCAGCACCGGGACAGGCGACGAGCAGTACTTC
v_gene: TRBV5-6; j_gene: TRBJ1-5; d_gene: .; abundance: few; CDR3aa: CASSFGVSNQPQHF; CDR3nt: TGTGCCAGCAGCTTCGGGGTTAGCAATCAGCCCCAGCATTTT
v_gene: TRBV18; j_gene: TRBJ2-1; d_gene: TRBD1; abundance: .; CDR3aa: CASSDPGTGYNEQFF; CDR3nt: TGTGCCAGCTCAGATCCCGGGACAGGCTACAATGAGCAGTTCTTC
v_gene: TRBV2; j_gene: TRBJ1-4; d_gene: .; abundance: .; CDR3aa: CASRDSLDEKLFF; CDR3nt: TGTGCCAGCAGAGATAGTCTGGATGAAAAACTGTTTTTT
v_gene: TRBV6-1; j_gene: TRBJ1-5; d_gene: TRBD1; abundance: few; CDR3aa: CASSALDRGNQPQHF; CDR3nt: TGTGCCAGCAGTGCCCTGGACAGGGGCAATCAGCCCCAGCATTTT
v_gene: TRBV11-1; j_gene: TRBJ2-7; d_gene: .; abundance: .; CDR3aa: CASSYRDSRSYEQYF; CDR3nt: TGTGCCAGCAGCTATCGGGACTCCCGGAGCTACGAGCAGTACTTC
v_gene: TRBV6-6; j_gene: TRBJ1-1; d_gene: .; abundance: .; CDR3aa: CASRAKTEAFF; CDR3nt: TGTGCCAGCAGAGCAAAGACTGAAGCTTTCTTT
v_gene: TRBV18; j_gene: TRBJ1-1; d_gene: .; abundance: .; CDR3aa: CASSSTGNTEAFF; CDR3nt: TGTGCCAGCTCATCGACAGGGAACACTGAAGCTTTCTTT
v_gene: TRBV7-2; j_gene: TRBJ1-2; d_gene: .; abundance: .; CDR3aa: CASSSDGNNYGYTF; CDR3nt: TGTGCCAGCAGCTCGGACGGGAACAACTATGGCTACACCTTC
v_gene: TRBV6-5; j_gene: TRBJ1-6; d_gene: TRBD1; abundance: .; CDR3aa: CASSYGTGYYPLHF; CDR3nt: TGTGCCAGCAGTTACGGGACAGGGTATTACCCCCTCCACTTT
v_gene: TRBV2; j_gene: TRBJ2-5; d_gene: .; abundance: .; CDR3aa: CASKMGGETQYF; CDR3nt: TGTGCCAGCAAGATGGGGGGAGAGACCCAGTACTTC
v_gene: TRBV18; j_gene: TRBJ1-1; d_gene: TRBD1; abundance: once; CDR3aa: CASSPTGRDTEAFF; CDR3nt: TGTGCCAGCTCACCGACAGGGCGGGATACTGAAGCTTTCTTT
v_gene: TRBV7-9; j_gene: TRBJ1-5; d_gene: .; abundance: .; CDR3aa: CASSLDGWEGQPQHF; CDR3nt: TGTGCCAGCAGCTTAGACGGATGGGAGGGTCAGCCCCAGCATTTT
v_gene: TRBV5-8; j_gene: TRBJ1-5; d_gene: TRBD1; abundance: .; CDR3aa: CASSLQGELGNQPQHF; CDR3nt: TGTGCCAGCAGCCTACAGGGGGAACTTGGCAATCAGCCCCAGCATTTT
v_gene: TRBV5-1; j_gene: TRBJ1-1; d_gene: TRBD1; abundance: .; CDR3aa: CASSLALGPVTGRTEAFF; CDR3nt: TGCGCCAGCAGCTTGGCCCTGGGGCCAGTGACAGGGCGGACTGAAGCTTTCTTT
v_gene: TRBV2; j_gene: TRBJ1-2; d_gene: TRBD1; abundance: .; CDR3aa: CASRGTDGYTF; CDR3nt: TGTGCCAGCAGGGGGACAGATGGCTACACCTTC
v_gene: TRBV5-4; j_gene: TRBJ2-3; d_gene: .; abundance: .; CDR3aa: CASSAGGTRDTQYF; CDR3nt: TGTGCCAGCAGCGCAGGAGGTACACGCGATACGCAGTATTTT
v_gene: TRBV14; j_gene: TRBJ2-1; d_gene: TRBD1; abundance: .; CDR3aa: CASSQLGQGVNEQFF; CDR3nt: TGTGCCAGCAGCCAATTGGGACAGGGGGTCAATGAGCAGTTCTTC
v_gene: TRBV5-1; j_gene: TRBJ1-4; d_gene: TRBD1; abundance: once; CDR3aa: CASSRQGTDEKLFF; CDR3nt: TGCGCCAGCAGCCGACAGGGTACGGATGAAAAACTGTTTTTT
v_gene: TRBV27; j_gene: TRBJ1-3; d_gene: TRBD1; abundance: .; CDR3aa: CASRLQGARGNTIYF; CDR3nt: TGTGCCAGCAGGTTACAGGGGGCGAGGGGAAACACCATATATTTT
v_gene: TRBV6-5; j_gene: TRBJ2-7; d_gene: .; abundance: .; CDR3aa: CASSYFPGETYF; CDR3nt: TGTGCCAGCAGTTACTTCCCTGGGGAGACGTACTTC
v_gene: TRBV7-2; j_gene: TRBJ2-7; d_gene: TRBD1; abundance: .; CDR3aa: CASSSSRTGNEQYF; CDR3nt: TGTGCCAGCAGCTCCAGTCGGACAGGGAACGAGCAGTACTTC
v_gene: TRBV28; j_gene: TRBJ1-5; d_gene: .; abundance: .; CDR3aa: CASTPRRASYQPQHF; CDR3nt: TGTGCCAGCACCCCGCGGAGGGCCTCCTATCAGCCCCAGCATTTT
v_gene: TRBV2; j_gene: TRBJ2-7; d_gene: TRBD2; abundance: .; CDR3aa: CASKGLRAYEQYF; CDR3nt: TGTGCCAGCAAGGGACTACGAGCCTACGAGCAGTACTTC
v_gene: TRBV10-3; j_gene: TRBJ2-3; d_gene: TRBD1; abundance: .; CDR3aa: CAISESSGGVTDTQYF; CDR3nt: TGTGCCATCAGTGAGTCGTCAGGGGGCGTAACAGATACGCAGTATTTT
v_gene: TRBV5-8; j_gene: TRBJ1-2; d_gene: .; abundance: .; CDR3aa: CASDLSPTYPPYGYTF; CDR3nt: TGTGCCAGCGATCTGTCCCCGACATACCCTCCCTATGGCTACACCTTC
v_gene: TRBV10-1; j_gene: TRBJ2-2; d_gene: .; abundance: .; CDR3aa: CVLSQNTGELFF; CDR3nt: TGCGTTTTGTCACAGAACACCGGGGAGCTGTTTTTT
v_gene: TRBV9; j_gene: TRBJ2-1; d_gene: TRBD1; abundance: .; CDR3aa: CASSAFRDRGFNEQFF; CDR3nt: TGTGCCAGCAGCGCGTTCCGGGACAGGGGTTTCAATGAGCAGTTCTTC
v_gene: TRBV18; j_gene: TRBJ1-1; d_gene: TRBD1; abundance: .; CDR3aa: CASSSYHHGQGRTEAFF; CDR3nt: TGTGCCAGCTCATCCTACCACCATGGACAGGGGAGGACTGAAGCTTTCTTT
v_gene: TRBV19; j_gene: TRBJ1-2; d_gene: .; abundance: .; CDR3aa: CASSIGRGPYGYTF; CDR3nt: TGTGCCAGTAGTATAGGGAGGGGCCCCTATGGCTACACCTTC
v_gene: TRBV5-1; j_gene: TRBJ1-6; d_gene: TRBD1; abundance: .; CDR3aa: CASGGDSDNSPLHF; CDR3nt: TGCGCCAGCGGCGGGGACAGCGATAATTCACCCCTCCACTTT
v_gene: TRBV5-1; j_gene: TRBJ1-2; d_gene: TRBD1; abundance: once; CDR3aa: CASSPDRVYGYTF; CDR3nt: TGCGCCAGCAGCCCTGACAGGGTCTATGGCTACACCTTC
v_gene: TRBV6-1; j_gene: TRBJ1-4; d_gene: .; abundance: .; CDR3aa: CASSDVGREEKLFF; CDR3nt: TGTGCCAGCAGTGATGTGGGGCGGGAAGAAAAACTGTTTTTT
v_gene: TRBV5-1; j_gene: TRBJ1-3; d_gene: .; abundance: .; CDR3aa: CASSLGTGNTIYF; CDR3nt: TGCGCCAGCAGCTTGGGTACTGGAAACACCATATATTTT
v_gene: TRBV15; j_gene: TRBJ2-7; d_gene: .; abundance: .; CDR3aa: CATSREVTRAEQYF; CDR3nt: TGTGCCACCAGCAGAGAGGTTACGAGGGCCGAGCAGTACTTC
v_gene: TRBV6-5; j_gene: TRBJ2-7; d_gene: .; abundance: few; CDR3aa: CASSYSNRAHEQYF; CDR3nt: TGTGCCAGCAGTTACTCGAACAGGGCCCACGAGCAGTACTTC
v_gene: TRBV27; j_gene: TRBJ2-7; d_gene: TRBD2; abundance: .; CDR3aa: CASSFGGGSYEQYF; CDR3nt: TGTGCCAGCAGTTTCGGCGGGGGCTCCTACGAGCAGTACTTC
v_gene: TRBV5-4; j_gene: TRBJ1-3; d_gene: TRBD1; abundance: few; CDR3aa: CASSPGQGRNTIYF; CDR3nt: TGTGCCAGCAGTCCGGGACAGGGACGAAACACCATATATTTT
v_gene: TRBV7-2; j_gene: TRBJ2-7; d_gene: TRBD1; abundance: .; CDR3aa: CASSLEPTGGYEQYF; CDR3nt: TGTGCCAGCAGCTTAGAGCCGACAGGGGGCTACGAGCAGTACTTC